The present TCR beta chain was sequenced within a study of CD8 T cells in Susac syndrome. Study-level points and caveats: The authors acknowledged that their TCR sequencing and HLA analysis involved a relatively small number of individuals.

This clonotype was seen only a few times. Its antigen is unknown. After extraction with the RNeasy kit, roughly 0.45 to 1 ug of the RNA was reverse transcribed using random hexamers. Using its own MiXCR run on the immunoSEQ multiplex PCR reads, TCRdb lists one record per CDR3 protein. The sample consists of around 190,000 distinct CDR3 sequences, 85% to 95% of them appearing once. Trimming removed 0 bases from V and 6 bases from J; junction bases left unmatched: 2. Germline V gene data show CDR1 as MNHEY and CDR2 as SMNVEV (reference sequence). CDR3 size: 14 residues. The source of this sequence is a human donor in good health. The sequenced material came from CD4+ T cells from PBMCs. The chain couples TRBV27 to TRBJ1-2, with 9 positions matching TRBD1. CDR3 nucleotides: TGTGCCAGCAGTTTATCCTGGACAGGGGATGGCTACACCTTC. Its protein product is CASSLSWTGDGYTF.